The text below deals with one T cell receptor (beta chain). This record belongs to a study of graft-versus-host responses after intestinal transplantation. Study-level results: Subjects displaying graft-donor T cell macrochimerism possessed elevated graft-versus-host to host-versus-graft clonal ratios inside allografts. Recipient marrow showed GvH clones, some seen first in ileum or blood.

Assay: immunoSEQ multiplex PCR; the TCRdb copy retains only in-frame clones and omits some. The sample lists about 24,000 clones; around two fifths were seen once. The CDR3 has 13 residues. Trimming removed 4 bases from V and 6 bases from J, with 15 bases in between. Looked up from germline, CDR1 is SQVTM and CDR2 is ANQGSEA. Cell sorting after the reaction yielded proliferating CFSE-low CD3+CD4+ and CD3+CD8+ responders. The chain carries TRBV29-1 and TRBJ1-2, with D uncertain. The sequencing used alloreactive CD4+ T cells from a mixed lymphocyte reaction culture, collected before intestinal transplant. Specified subset: CFSE-low proliferating T cells sorted from roughly 6-day pre-transplant mixed lymphocyte reaction (GvH or HvG direction). The receptor comes from a human patient who received an intestinal transplant. In nucleotides, the CDR3 is TGCAGCGTTGGGCGTGGGGAGCGACATGGCTACACCTTC. Amino acids: CSVGRGERHGYTF. The variable domain in full, completed from reference TRBV29-1 and TRBJ1-2, reads SAVISQKPSRDICQRGTSLTIQCQVDSQVTMMFWYRQQPGQSLTLIATANQGSEATYESGFVIDKFPISRPNLTFSTLTVSNMSPEDSSIYLCSVGRGERHGYTFGSGTRLTVV.